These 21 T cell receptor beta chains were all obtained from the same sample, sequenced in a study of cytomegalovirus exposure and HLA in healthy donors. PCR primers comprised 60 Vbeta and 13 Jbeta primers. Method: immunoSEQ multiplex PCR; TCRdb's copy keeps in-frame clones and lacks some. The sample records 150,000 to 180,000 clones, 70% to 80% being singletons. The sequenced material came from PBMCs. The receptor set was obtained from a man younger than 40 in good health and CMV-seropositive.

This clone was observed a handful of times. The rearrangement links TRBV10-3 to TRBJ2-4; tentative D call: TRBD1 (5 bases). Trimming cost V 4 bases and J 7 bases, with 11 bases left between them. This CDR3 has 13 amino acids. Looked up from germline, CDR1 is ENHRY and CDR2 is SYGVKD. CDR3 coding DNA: TGTGCCATCAGTGGGGGCAGGGCGAACATTCAGTACTTC. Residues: CAISGGRANIQYF.

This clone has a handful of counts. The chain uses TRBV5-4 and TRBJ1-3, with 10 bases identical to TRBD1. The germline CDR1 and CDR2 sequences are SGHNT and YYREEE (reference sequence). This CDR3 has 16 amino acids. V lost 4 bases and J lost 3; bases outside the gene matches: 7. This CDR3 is CASSPGGTGVGNTIYF. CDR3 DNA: TGTGCCAGCAGCCCCGGGGGGACAGGGGTTGGAAACACCATATATTTT.

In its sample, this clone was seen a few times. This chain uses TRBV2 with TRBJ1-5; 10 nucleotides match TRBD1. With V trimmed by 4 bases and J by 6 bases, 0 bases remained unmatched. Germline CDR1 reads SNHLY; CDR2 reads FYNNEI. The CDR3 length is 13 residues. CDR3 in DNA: TGTGCCAGCAGTGGACAGGGGGCTCAGCCCCAGCATTTT. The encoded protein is CASSGQGAQPQHF. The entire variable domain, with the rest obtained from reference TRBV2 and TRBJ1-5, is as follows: EPEVTQTPSHQVTQMGQEVILRCVPISNHLYFYWYRQILGQKVEFLVSFYNNEISEKSEIFDDQFSVERPDGSNFTLKIRSTKLEDSAMYFCASSGQGAQPQHFGDGTRLSIL.

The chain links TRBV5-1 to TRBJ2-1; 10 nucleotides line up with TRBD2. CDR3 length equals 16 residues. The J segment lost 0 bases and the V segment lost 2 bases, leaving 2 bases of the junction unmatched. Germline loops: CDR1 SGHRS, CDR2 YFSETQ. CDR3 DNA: TGCGCCAGCAGCTTTAGCGGGGGGTTCTCCTACAATGAGCAGTTCTTC. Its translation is CASSFSGGFSYNEQFF.

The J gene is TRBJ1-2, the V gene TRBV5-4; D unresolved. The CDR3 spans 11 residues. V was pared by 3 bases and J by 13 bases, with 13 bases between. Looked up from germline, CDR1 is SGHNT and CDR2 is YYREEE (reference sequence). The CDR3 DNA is TGTGCCAGCAGCTATGGAGTGGCAAGCACCTTC. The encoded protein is CASSYGVASTF.

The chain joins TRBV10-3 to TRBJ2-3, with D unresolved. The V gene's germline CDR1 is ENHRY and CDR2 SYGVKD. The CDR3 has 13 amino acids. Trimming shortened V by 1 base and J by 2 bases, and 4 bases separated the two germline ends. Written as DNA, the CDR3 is TGTGCCATCAGTGAGTATTACACAGATACGCAGTATTTT. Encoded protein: CAISEYYTDTQYF.

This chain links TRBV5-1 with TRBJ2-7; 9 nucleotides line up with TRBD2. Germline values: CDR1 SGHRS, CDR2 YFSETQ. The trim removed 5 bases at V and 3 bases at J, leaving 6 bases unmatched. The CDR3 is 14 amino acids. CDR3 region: CASSRRAGGYEQYF. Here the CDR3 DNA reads TGCGCCAGCAGTCGGAGAGCGGGAGGCTACGAGCAGTACTTC.

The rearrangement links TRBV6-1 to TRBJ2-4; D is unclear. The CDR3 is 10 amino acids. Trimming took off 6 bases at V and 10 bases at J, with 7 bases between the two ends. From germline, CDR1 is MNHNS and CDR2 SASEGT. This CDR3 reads CASRESIQYF. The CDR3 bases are TGTGCCAGCAGAGAGTCTATTCAGTACTTC.

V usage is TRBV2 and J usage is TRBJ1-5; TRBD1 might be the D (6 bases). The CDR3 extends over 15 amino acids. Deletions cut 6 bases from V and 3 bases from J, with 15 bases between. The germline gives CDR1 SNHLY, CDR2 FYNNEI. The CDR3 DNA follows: TGTGCCAGCAGGGGAACCCGACAGGACAATCAGCCCCAGCATTTT. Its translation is CASRGTRQDNQPQHF. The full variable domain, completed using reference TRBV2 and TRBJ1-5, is EPEVTQTPSHQVTQMGQEVILRCVPISNHLYFYWYRQILGQKVEFLVSFYNNEISEKSEIFDDQFSVERPDGSNFTLKIRSTKLEDSAMYFCASRGTRQDNQPQHFGDGTRLSIL.

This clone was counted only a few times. The DNA of the CDR3 is TGCGCCAGCAGCCAATCTAGCGGGAGGAACACCGGGGAGCTGTTTTTT. Translating it yields CASSQSSGRNTGELFF. The rearrangement uses TRBV5-1 and TRBJ2-2; 10 bases are a match to TRBD2. This CDR3 is 16 amino acids long. The V gene's germline CDR1 is SGHRS and CDR2 YFSETQ. After removal of 4 bases from V and 1 base from J, the junction contained 4 bases not matched to a gene.

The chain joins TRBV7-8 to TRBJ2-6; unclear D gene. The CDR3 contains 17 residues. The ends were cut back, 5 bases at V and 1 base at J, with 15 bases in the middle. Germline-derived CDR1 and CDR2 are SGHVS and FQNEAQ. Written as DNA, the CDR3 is TGTGCCAGCAGCCTTCGGGTTTTTCAGTCTGGGGCCAACGTCCTGACTTTC. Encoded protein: CASSLRVFQSGANVLTF. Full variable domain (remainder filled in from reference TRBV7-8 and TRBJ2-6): GAGVSQSPRYKVAKRGQDVALRCDPISGHVSLFWYQQALGQGPEFLTYFQNEAQLDKSGLPSDRFFAERPEGSVSTLKIQRTQQEDSAVYLCASSLRVFQSGANVLTFGAGSRLTVL.

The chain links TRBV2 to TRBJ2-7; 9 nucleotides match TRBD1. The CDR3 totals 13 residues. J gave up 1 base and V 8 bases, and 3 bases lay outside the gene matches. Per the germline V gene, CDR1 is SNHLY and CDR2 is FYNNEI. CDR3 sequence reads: CASRTGESYEQYF. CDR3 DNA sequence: TGTGCCAGCCGGACAGGGGAGTCCTACGAGCAGTACTTC. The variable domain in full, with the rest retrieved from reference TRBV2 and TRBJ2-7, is EPEVTQTPSHQVTQMGQEVILRCVPISNHLYFYWYRQILGQKVEFLVSFYNNEISEKSEIFDDQFSVERPDGSNFTLKIRSTKLEDSAMYFCASRTGESYEQYFGPGTRLTVT.

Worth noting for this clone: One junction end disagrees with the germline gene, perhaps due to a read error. The DNA of the CDR3 is TGCGCCAGCAGTGAGACCAGGACAGGCCTCAAAAACTTC. Protein sequence: CASSETRTGLKNF. This chain connects TRBV10-2 to TRBJ2-7; 7 nucleotides match TRBD1. The CDR3 contains 13 residues. Per germline, CDR1 WSHSY and CDR2 SAAADI.

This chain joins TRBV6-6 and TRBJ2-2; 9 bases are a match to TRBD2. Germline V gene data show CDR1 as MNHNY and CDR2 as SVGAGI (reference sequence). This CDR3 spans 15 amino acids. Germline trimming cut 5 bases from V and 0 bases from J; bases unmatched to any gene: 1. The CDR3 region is CASSIAGANTGELFF. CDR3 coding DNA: TGTGCCAGCAGTATAGCGGGAGCGAACACCGGGGAGCTGTTTTTT.

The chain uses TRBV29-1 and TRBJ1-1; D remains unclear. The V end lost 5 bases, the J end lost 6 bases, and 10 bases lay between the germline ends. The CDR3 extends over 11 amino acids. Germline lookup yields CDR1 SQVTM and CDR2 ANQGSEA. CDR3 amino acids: CSVHQEAEAFF. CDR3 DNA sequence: TGCAGCGTTCATCAGGAGGCTGAAGCTTTCTTT.

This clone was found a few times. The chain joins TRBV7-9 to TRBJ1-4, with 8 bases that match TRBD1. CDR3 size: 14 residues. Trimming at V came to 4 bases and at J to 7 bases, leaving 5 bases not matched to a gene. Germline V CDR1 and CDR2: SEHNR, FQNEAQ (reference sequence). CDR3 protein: CASSSTGGSEKLFF. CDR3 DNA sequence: TGTGCCAGCAGCTCAACAGGGGGGAGTGAAAAACTGTTTTTT.

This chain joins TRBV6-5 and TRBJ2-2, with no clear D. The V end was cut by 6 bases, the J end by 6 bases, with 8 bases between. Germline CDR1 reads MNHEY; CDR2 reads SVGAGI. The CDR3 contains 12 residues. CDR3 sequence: CASREYAGELFF. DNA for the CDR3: TGTGCCAGCAGGGAGTATGCCGGGGAGCTGTTTTTT.

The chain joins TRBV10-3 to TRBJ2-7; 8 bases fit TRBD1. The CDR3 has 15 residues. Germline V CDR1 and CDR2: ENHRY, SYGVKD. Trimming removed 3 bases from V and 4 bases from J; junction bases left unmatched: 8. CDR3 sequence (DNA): TGTGCCATCAGTGACCAGCCGAGGACAGGGTACGAGCAGTACTTC. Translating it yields CAISDQPRTGYEQYF.

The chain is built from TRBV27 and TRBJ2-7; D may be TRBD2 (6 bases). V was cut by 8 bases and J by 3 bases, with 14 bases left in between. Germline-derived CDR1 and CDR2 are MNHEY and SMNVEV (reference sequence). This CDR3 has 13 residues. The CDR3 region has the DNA TGTGCCAGCGGCGAGGGACTTTTCTACGAGCAGTACTTC. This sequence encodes CASGEGLFYEQYF.

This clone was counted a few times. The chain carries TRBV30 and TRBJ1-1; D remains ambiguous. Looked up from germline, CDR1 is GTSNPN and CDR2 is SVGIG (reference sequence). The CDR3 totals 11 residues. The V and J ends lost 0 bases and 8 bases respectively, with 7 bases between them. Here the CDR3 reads CAWSVLQEAFF. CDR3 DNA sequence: TGTGCCTGGAGTGTACTGCAAGAAGCTTTCTTT.

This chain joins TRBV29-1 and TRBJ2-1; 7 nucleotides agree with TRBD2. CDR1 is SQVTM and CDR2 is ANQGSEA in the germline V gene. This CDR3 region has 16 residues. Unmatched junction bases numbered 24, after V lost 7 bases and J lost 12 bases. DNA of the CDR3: TGCAGCGCCGGGTGGAGGGAACGGGAGGAGTTTAGAGGGCAGTTCTTC. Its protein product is CSAGWREREEFRGQFF.